In its sample, the clone carrying this TCR beta chain was seen a few times. The sample originates from a study of response to subunit inactivated influenza vaccine. One entry per CDR3 protein results from TCRdb running MiXCR on the RT-PCR reads. Among about 570,000 distinct CDR3 sequences listed, roughly 12% were seen once. These data also formed part of another study, on T cells expressing NK-cell markers. This second study says: TCR beta libraries carry UMIs added by 5'RACE template switching. In 5 or 6 donors, dominant CD3+CD56+NKG2C+ clonotypes ranked among the top 10 CD8+ clonotypes.

Specimen: PBMCs from blood, collected on the day of vaccination. This TCR was recovered from a man aged 50 to 59 who received an inactivated influenza vaccine.

CDR3 sequence: CASSQYLDSEAYFYEQYF. The DNA for the CDR3 is TGCGCCAGCAGCCAATATTTGGATTCGGAGGCCTATTTCTACGAGCAGTACTTC. The chain links TRBV4-3 to TRBJ2-7; TRBD2 is a possible D gene (5 bases). Germline V CDR1 and CDR2: LGHNA, YSLEER. V lost 2 bases and J lost 3, with 23 bases in between. This CDR3 has 18 amino acids.